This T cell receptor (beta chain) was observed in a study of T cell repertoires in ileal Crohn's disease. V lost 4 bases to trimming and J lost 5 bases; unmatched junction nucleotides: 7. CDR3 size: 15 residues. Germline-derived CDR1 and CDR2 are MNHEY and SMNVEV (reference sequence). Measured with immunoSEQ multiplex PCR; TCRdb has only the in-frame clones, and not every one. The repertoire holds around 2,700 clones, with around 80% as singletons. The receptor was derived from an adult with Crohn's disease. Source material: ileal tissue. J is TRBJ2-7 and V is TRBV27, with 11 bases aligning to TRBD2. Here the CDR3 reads CASSSHTSGRNEQYF. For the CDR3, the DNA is TGTGCCAGCAGTTCCCACACTAGCGGGAGAAACGAGCAGTACTTC.